The clone carrying this T cell receptor beta chain was counted a single time. What it recognizes is unknown. This sample was taken from a study of graft-versus-host responses after intestinal transplantation. The table came from immunoSEQ multiplex PCR; TCRdb's copy has only in-frame clones and leaves some out. The table has about 94,000 clones, about 91% seen once. Trimming cost V 8 bases and J 0 bases, with 17 bases left between them. Germline V gene data show CDR1 as MDHEN and CDR2 as SYDVKM. CDR3 length: 16 residues. The sequencing here drew on unstimulated CD8+ T cells sorted from spleen or lymph node cells, taken before intestinal transplant. The rearrangement links TRBV28 to TRBJ1-3; TRBD1 is a possible D gene (5 bases). The source is a human donor who received an intestinal transplant. As DNA, the CDR3 is TGTGCCAGCTCCCCTCTGGAGGGGCCCTCTGGAAACACCATATATTTT. This gives the protein CASSPLEGPSGNTIYF.